These T cell receptor beta chains were read from a single sample in a study of beta chain features in type 1 diabetes. Sequenced by immunoSEQ multiplex PCR; TCRdb stores in-frame clones only, minus some. The sample lists roughly 500,000 clones, around 30% occurring once. Sequencing was carried out using naive CD4+ T cells from blood. These TCRs come from a man aged 18 to 30 in good health. Both conserved end residues are part of each CDR3. The D gene is left open where the match is weak. Clone size is given for some rows only: seen once, a few or many times, or a class if the clone is expanded.

J gene | D gene | V gene | clone size | CDR3 protein | CDR3 DNA
TRBJ2-5 | TRBD2 | TRBV4-2 | few | CASSLRLAGEGSQYF | TGTGCCAGCAGCCTAAGACTAGCGGGAGAAGGTTCCCAGTACTTC
TRBJ2-3 | NA | TRBV29-1 | NA | CSVEKGSDTQYF | TGCAGCGTTGAAAAGGGGTCAGATACGCAGTATTTT
TRBJ2-3 | NA | TRBV6-1 | few | CASRLATDTQYF | TGTGCCAGCAGGCTAGCGACAGATACGCAGTATTTT
TRBJ2-7 | TRBD2 | TRBV29-1 | few | CSVGGGAEQYF | TGCAGCGTTGGGGGAGGGGCGGAGCAGTACTTC
TRBJ2-7 | NA | TRBV29-1 | few | CSVSLKARSYEQYF | TGCAGCGTTTCCCTGAAGGCCCGCTCCTACGAGCAGTACTTC
TRBJ2-5 | NA | TRBV7-9 | NA | CASSSVWETQYF | TGTGCCAGCAGCTCAGTATGGGAGACCCAGTACTTC
TRBJ2-7 | NA | TRBV5-1 | few | CASSLQVDYEQYF | TGCGCCAGCAGCTTGCAGGTTGATTACGAGCAGTACTTC
TRBJ2-7 | NA | TRBV6-5 | NA | CASSYGGGTSYEQYF | TGTGCCAGCAGTTACGGCGGAGGGACTTCCTACGAGCAGTACTTC
TRBJ2-7 | TRBD1 | TRBV7-8 | NA | CASSGTASSYEQYF | TGTGCCAGCAGCGGGACAGCGAGCTCCTACGAGCAGTACTTC
TRBJ2-5 | NA | TRBV14 | NA | CASSQHQETQYF | TGTGCCAGCAGCCAACACCAAGAGACCCAGTACTTC
TRBJ2-3 | NA | TRBV18 | few | CASSPRTDTQYF | TGTGCCAGCTCACCGCGCACAGATACGCAGTATTTT
TRBJ2-7 | NA | TRBV2 | once | CASSEEAGIVVEQYF | TGTGCCAGCAGTGAGGAGGCAGGGATTGTGGTCGAGCAGTACTTC
TRBJ2-5 | TRBD2 | TRBV30 | NA | CAWSVEYGGSGTQYF | TGTGCCTGGAGTGTTGAGTATGGCGGGAGCGGGACCCAGTACTTC
TRBJ2-5 | NA | TRBV2 | NA | CASSDGLARTQYF | TGTGCCAGCAGCGATGGACTCGCCAGGACCCAGTACTTC
TRBJ2-2 | NA | TRBV25-1 | NA | CASSVQGGNTGELFF | TGTGCCAGCAGTGTCCAAGGCGGGAACACCGGGGAGCTGTTTTTT
TRBJ2-2 | TRBD2 | TRBV30 | few | CAWRTSRESNTGELFF | TGTGCCTGGAGGACTAGCCGGGAGTCGAACACCGGGGAGCTGTTTTTT
TRBJ1-2 | TRBD1 | TRBV30 | few | CAWSLRTGGYGYTF | TGTGCCTGGAGTCTTCGGACAGGGGGATATGGCTACACCTTC
TRBJ2-1 | TRBD2 | TRBV30 | NA | CAWSPGLGDNEQFF | TGTGCCTGGAGTCCGGGACTAGGCGACAATGAGCAGTTCTTC
TRBJ1-5 | NA | TRBV7-2 | NA | CASSLGAGNQPQHF | TGTGCCAGCAGCTTAGGGGCAGGTAATCAGCCCCAGCATTTT